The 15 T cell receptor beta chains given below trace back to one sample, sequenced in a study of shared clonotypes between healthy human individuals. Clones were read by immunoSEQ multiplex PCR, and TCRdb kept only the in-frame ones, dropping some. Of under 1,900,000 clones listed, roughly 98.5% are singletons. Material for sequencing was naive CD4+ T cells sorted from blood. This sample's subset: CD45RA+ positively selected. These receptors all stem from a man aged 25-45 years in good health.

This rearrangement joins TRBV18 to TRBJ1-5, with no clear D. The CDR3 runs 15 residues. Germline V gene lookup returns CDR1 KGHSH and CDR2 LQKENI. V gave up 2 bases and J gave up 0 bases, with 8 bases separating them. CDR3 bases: TGTGCCAGCTCACCAGCGGGGTATAGCAATCAGCCCCAGCATTTT. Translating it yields CASSPAGYSNQPQHF.

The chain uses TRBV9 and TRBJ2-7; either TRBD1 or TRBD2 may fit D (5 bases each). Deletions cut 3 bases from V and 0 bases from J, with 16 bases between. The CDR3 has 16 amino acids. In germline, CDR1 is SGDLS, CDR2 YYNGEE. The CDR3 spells CASSAELPGPSYEQYF. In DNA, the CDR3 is TGTGCCAGCAGCGCAGAGCTCCCGGGACCCTCCTACGAGCAGTACTTC. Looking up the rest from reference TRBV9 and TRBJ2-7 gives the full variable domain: DSGVTQTPKHLITATGQRVTLRCSPRSGDLSVYWYQQSLDQGLQFLIQYYNGEERAKGNILERFSAQQFPDLHSELNLSSLELGDSALYFCASSAELPGPSYEQYFGPGTRLTVT.

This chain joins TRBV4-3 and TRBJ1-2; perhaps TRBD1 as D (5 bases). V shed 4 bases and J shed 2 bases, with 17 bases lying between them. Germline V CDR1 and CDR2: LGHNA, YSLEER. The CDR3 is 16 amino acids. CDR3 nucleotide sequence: TGCGCCAGCAGCCTAAAACGGGGCAGGAACAACTATGGCTACACCTTC. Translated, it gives CASSLKRGRNNYGYTF.

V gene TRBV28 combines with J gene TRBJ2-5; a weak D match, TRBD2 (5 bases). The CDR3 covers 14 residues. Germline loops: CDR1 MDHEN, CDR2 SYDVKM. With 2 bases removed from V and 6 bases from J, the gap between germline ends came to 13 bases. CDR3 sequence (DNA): TGTGCCAGCAGTTTAGGCGGGCTATTTAAGACCCAGTACTTC. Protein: CASSLGGLFKTQYF.

The CDR3 here is CASSGYGANVLTF. The CDR3 nucleotides read TGTGCCAGCAGCGGTTATGGGGCCAACGTCCTGACTTTC. V is TRBV5-6 and J is TRBJ2-6; D unresolved. The CDR3 runs to 13 residues. Germline V lookup: CDR1 SGHDT, CDR2 YYEEEE. V was pared by 4 bases and J by 3 bases, with 5 bases between.

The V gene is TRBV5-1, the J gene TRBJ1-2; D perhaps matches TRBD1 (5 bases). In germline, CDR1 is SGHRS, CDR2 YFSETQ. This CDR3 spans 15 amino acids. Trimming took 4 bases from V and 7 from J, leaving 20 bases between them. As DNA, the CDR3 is TGCGCCAGCAGCCGAGATGGGGGGAGGTCTCCTGGCTACACCTTC. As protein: CASSRDGGRSPGYTF.

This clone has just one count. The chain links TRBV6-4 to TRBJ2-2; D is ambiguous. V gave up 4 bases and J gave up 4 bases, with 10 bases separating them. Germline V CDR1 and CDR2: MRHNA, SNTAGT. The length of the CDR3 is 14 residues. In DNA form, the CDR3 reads TGTGCCAGCAGTGCCCTCGATCGCACCGGGGAGCTGTTTTTT. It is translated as CASSALDRTGELFF.

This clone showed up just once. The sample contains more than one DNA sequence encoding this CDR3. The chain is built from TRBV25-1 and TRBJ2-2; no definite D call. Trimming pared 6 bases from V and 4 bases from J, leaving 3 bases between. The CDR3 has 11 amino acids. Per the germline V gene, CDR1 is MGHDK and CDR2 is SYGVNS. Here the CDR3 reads CASSRTGELFF. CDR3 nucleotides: TGTGCCAGCAGCCGCACCGGGGAGCTGTTTTTT. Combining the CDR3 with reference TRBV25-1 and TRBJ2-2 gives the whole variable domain EADIYQTPRYLVIGTGKKITLECSQTMGHDKMYWYQQDPGMELHLIHYSYGVNSTEKGDLSSESTVSRIRTEHFPLTLESARPSHTSQYLCASSRTGELFFGEGSRLTVL.

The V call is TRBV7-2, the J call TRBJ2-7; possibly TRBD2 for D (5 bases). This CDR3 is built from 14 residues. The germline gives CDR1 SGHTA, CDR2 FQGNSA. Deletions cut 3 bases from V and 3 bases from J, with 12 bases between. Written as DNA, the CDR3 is TGTGCCAGCAGCTTCCGGGCCGGAGGCTACGAGCAGTACTTC. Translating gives CASSFRAGGYEQYF.

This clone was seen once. In nucleotides, the CDR3 is TGTGCCAGTAGAGCCGGGACGAGGGCTACCAAAAACATTCAGTACTTC. As protein: CASRAGTRATKNIQYF. This chain uses TRBV19 with TRBJ2-4; D may correspond to TRBD1 or TRBD2 (5 bases each). This CDR3 contains 16 residues. Per the germline V gene, CDR1 is LNHDA and CDR2 is SQIVND (reference sequence). V gave up 6 bases and J gave up 2 bases, with 17 bases separating them.

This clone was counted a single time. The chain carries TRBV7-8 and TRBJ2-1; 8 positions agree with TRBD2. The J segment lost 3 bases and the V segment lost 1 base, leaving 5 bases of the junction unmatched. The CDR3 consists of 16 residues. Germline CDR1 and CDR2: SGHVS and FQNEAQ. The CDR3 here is CASSLVTGGGYNEQFF. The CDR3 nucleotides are TGTGCCAGCAGCTTAGTTACGGGAGGGGGCTACAATGAGCAGTTCTTC.

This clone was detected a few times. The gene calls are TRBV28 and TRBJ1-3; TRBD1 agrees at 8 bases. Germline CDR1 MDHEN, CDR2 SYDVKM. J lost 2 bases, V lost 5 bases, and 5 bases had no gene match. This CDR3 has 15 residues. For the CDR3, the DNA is TGTGCCAGCAGTCCGGGGACAGGAGCTGGAAACACCATATATTTT. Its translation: CASSPGTGAGNTIYF.

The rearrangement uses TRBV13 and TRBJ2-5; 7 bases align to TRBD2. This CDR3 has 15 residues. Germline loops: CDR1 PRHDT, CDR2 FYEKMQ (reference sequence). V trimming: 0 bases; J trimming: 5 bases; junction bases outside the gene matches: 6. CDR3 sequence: CASSLGAGVVETQYF. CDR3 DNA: TGTGCCAGCAGCTTAGGGGCGGGAGTGGTGGAGACCCAGTACTTC.

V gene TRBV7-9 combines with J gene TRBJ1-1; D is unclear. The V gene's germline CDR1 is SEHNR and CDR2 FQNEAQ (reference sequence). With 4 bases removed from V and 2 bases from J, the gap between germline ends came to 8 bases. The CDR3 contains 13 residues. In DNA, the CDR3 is TGTGCCAGCAGCTCGAACACAAACACTGAAGCTTTCTTT. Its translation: CASSSNTNTEAFF.

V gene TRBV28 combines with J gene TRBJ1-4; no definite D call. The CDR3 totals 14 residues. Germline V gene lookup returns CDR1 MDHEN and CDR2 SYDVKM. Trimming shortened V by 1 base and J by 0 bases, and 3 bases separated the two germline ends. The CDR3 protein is CASSLSATNEKLFF. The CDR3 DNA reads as TGTGCCAGCAGTTTATCCGCAACTAATGAAAAACTGTTTTTT.